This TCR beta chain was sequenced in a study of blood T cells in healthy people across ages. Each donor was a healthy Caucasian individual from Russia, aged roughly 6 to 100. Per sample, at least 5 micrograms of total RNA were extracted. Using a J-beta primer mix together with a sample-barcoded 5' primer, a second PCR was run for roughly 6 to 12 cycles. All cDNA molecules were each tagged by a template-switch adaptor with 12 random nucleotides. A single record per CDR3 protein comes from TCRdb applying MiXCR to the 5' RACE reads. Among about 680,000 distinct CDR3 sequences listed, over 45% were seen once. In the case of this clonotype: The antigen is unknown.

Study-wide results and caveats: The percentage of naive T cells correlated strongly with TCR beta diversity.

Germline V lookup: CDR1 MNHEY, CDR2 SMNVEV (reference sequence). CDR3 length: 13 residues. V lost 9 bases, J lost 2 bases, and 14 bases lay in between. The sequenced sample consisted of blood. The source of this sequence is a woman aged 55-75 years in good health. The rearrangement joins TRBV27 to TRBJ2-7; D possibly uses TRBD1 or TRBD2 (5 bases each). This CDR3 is CARTGQGPYEQYF. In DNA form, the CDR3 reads TGTGCCAGGACGGGTCAGGGACCCTACGAGCAGTACTTC.